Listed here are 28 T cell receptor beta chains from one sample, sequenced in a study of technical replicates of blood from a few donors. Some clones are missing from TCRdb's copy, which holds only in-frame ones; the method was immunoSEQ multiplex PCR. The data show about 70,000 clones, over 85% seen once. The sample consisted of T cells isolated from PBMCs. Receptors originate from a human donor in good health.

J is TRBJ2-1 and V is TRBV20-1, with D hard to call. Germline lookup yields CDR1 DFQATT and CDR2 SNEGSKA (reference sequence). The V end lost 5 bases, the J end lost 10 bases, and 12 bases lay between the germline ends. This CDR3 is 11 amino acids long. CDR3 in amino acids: CSALVNTEQFF. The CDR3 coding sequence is TGCAGTGCTCTAGTTAACACCGAGCAGTTCTTC.

The chain's CDR3 is CASSLNALGAEAFF. CDR3 DNA: TGTGCCAGCAGCTTAAACGCCCTCGGGGCTGAAGCTTTCTTT. The rearrangement joins TRBV11-2 to TRBJ1-1, with D unresolved. There are 14 residues in the CDR3. Germline CDR1 is SGHAT and CDR2 is FQNNGV. V lost 2 bases and J 6 bases, leaving 13 bases between the germline ends. Full variable domain (remainder filled in from reference TRBV11-2 and TRBJ1-1): EAGVAQSPRYKIIEKRQSVAFWCNPISGHATLYWYQQILGQGPKLLIQFQNNGVVDDSQLPKDRFSAERLKGVDSTLKIQPAKLEDSAVYLCASSLNALGAEAFFGQGTRLTVV.

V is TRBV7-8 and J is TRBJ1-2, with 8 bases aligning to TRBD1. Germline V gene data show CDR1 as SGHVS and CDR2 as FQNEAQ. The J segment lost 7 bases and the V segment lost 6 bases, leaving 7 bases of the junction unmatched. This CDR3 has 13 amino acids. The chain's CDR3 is CASSQDRVVGYTF. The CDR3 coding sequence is TGTGCCAGCAGTCAGGACAGGGTGGTTGGCTACACCTTC.

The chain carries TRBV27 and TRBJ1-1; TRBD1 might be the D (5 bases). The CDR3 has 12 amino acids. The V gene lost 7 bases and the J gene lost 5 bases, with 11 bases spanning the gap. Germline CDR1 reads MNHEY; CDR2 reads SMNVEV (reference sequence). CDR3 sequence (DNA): TGTGCCAGCATGAAGGGACTTACTGAAGCTTTCTTT. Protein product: CASMKGLTEAFF.

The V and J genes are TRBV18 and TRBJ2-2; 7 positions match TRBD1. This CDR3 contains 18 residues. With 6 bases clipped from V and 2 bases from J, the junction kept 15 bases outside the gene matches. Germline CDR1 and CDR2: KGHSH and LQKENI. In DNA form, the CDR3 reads TGTGCCAGCTCCCCCCCTCGGACGAGGGGGCGAAACACCGGGGAGCTGTTTTTT. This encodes CASSPPRTRGRNTGELFF.

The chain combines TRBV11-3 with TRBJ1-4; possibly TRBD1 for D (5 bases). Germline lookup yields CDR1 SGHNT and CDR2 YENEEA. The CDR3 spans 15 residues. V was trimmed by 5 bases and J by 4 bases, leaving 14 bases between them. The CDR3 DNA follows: TGTGCCAGCAGCACAACTCAGGGATTTAATGAAAAACTGTTTTTT. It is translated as CASSTTQGFNEKLFF.

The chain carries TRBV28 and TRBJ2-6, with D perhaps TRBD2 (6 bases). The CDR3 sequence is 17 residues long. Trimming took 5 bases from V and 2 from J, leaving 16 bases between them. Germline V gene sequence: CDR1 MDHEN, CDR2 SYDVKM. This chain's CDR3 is CASSLTSLSPGANVLTF. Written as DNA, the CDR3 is TGTGCCAGCAGTCTCACTAGCCTTTCCCCTGGGGCCAACGTCCTGACTTTC.

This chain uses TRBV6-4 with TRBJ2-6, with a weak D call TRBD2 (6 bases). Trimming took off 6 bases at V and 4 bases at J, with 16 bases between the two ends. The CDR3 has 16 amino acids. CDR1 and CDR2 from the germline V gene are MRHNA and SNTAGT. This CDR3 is CASSPGRLSGANVLTF. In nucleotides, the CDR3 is TGTGCCAGCAGCCCAGGGAGGTTGTCAGGGGCCAACGTCCTGACTTTC.

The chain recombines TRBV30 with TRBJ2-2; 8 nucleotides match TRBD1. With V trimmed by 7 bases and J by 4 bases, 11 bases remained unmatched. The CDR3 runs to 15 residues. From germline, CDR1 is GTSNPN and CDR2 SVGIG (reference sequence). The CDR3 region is CAYRFRTGTTGELFF. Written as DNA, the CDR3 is TGTGCCTACCGTTTCCGGACAGGGACCACCGGGGAGCTGTTTTTT.

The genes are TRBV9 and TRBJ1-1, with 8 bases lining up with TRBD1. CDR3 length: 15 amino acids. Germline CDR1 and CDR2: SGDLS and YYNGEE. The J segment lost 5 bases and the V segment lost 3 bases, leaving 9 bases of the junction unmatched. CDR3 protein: CASSEYRGSGTEAFF. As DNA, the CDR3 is TGTGCCAGCAGCGAATACAGGGGGAGTGGAACTGAAGCTTTCTTT.

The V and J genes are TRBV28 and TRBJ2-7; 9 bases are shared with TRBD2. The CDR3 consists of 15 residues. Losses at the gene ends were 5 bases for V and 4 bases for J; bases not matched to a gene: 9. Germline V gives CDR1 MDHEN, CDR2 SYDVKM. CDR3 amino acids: CASSLTTSGVYEQYF. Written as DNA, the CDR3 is TGTGCCAGCAGTCTGACGACTAGCGGTGTTTACGAGCAGTACTTC.

The chain's CDR3 is CASSLSDGNTIYF. Here the CDR3 DNA reads TGTGCCAGCAGTCTCAGTGATGGAAACACCATATATTTT. This chain links TRBV6-5 with TRBJ1-3, with D unresolved. The CDR3 covers 13 residues. Germline lookup yields CDR1 MNHEY and CDR2 SVGAGI. V was trimmed by 5 bases and J by 3 bases, leaving 8 bases between them.

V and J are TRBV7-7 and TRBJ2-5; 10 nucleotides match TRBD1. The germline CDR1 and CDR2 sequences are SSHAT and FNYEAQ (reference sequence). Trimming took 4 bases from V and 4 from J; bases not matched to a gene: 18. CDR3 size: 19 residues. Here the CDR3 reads CASSSGTGVGSVGRETQYF. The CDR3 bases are TGTGCCAGCAGCTCCGGGACAGGGGTAGGCAGCGTCGGGCGAGAGACCCAGTACTTC.

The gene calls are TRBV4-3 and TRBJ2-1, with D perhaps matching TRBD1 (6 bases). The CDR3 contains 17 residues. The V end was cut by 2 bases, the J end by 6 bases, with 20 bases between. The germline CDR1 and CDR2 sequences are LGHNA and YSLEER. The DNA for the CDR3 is TGCGCCAGCAGCCAACCTCCAGGGGCAGGAGCATTCAATGAGCAGTTCTTC. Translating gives CASSQPPGAGAFNEQFF.

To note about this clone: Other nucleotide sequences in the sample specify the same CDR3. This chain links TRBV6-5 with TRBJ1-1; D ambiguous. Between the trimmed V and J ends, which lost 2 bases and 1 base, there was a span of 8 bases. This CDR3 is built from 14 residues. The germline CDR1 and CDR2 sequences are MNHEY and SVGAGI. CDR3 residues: CASSYDGGNTEAFF. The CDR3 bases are TGTGCCAGCAGTTACGACGGAGGGAACACTGAAGCTTTCTTT.

The chain's CDR3 is CASSRLPYSNQPQHF. CDR3 DNA sequence: TGTGCCAGCAGTCGCTTACCCTATAGCAATCAGCCCCAGCATTTT. The chain links TRBV28 to TRBJ1-5; no firm D call. Trimming took 5 bases from V and 0 from J, leaving 11 bases between them. This CDR3 contains 15 residues. Germline CDR1 MDHEN, CDR2 SYDVKM.

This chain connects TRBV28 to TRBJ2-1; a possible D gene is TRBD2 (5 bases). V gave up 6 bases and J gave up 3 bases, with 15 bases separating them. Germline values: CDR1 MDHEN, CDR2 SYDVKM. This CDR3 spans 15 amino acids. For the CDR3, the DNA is TGTGCCAGCAGGGTGAGCGGCTCAGTCTACAATGAGCAGTTCTTC. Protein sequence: CASRVSGSVYNEQFF.

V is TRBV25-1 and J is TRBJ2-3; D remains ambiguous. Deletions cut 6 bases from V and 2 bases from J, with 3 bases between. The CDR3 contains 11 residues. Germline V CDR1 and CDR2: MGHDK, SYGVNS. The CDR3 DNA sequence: TGTGCCAGCAGCTTCACAGATACGCAGTATTTT. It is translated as CASSFTDTQYF.

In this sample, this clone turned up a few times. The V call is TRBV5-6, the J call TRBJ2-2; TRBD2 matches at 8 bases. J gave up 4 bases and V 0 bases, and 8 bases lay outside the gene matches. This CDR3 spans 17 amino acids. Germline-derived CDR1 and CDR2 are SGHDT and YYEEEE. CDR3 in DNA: TGTGCCAGCAGCTTGGGCTTTCGGGGGGGATTCACCGGGGAGCTGTTTTTT. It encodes CASSLGFRGGFTGELFF.

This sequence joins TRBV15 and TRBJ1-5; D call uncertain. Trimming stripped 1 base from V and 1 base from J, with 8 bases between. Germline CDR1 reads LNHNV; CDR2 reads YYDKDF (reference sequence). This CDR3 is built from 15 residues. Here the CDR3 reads CATSRGRWSNQPQHF. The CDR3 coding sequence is TGTGCCACCAGCAGAGGTAGATGGAGCAATCAGCCCCAGCATTTT.

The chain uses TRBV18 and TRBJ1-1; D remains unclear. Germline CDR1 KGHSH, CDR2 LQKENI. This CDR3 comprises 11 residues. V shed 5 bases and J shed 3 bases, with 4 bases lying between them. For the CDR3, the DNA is TGTGCCAGCTCATCGTACACTGAAGCTTTCTTT. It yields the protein CASSSYTEAFF.

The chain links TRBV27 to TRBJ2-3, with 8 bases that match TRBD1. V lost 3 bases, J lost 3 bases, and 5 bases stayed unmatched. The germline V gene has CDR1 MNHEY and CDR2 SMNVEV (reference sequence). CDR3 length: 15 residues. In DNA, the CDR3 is TGTGCCAGCAGTTTTGGACAGGGTAGTACAGATACGCAGTATTTT. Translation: CASSFGQGSTDTQYF.

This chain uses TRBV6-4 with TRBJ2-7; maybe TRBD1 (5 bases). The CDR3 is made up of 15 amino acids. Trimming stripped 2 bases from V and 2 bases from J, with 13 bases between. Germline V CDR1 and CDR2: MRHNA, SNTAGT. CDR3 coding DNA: TGTGCCAGCAGTGACAGGGCAGGGAAGACCTACGAGCAGTACTTC. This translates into CASSDRAGKTYEQYF.

For the CDR3, the DNA is TGTGCCAGCAGCTCCGGGGGGACAGGGGTCAATCAGCCCCAGCATTTT. This encodes CASSSGGTGVNQPQHF. This chain connects TRBV11-2 to TRBJ1-5, with 10 bases aligning to TRBD1. With V trimmed by 4 bases and J by 3 bases, 6 bases remained unmatched. The CDR3 contains 16 residues. The V gene's germline CDR1 is SGHAT and CDR2 FQNNGV.

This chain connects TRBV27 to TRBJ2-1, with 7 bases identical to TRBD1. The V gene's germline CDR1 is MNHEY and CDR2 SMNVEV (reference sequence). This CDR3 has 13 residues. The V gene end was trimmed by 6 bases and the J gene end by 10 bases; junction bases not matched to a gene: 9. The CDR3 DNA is TGTGCCAGCAGCCAAGACCGACAGGGCGAGCAGTTCTTC. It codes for CASSQDRQGEQFF.

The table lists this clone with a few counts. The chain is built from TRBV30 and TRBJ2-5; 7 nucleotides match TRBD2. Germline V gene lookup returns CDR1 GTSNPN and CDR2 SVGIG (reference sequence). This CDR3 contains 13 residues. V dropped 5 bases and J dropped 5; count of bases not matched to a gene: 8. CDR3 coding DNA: TGTGCCTGGTTAAGCGGGACTAAGGAGACCCAGTACTTC. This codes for CAWLSGTKETQYF.

DNA for the CDR3: TGTGCCAGCAGCTTGGAGGAGGTAGTTACGCAGTATTTT. Translating gives CASSLEEVVTQYF. The chain recombines TRBV5-5 with TRBJ2-3; D is perhaps TRBD2 (5 bases). The CDR3 runs to 13 residues. In germline, CDR1 is SGHKS, CDR2 YYEKEE (reference sequence). V gave up 0 bases and J gave up 8 bases, with 10 bases separating them.

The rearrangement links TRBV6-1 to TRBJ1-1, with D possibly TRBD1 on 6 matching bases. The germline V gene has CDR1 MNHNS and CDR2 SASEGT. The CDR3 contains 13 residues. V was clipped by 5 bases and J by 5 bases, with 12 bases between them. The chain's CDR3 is CASSSRTGTEAFF. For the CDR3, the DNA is TGTGCCAGCAGTTCCCGAACAGGGACTGAAGCTTTCTTT.